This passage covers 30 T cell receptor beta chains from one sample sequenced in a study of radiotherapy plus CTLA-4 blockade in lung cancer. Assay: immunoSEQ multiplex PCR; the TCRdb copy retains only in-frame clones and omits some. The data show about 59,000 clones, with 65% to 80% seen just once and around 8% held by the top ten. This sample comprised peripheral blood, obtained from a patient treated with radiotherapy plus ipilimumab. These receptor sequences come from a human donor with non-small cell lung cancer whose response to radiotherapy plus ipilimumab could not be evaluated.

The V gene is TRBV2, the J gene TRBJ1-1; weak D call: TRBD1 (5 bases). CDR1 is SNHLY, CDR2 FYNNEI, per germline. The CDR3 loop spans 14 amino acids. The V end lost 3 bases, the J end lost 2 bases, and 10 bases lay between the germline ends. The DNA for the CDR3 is TGTGCCAGCAGTGATTTCGGGGGTAACACTGAAGCTTTCTTT. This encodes CASSDFGGNTEAFF.

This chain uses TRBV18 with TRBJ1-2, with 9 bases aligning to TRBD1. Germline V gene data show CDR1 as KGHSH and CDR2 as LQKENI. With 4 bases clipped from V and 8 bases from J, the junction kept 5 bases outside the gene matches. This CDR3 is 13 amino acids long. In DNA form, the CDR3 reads TGTGCCAGCTCACAACAGGGGGCTGAGGGCTACACCTTC. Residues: CASSQQGAEGYTF.

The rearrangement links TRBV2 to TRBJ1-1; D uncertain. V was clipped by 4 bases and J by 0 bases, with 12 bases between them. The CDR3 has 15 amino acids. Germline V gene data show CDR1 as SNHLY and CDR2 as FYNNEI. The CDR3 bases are TGTGCCAGCAGTGTCCTAGACCGCATGAACACTGAAGCTTTCTTT. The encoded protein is CASSVLDRMNTEAFF.

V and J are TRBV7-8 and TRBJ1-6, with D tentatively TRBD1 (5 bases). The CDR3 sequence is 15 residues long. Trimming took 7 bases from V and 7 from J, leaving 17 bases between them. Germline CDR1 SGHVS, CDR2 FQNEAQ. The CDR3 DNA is TGTGCCAGCAACCCCGCGGGGACGGAAAATTCACCCCTCCACTTT. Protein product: CASNPAGTENSPLHF.

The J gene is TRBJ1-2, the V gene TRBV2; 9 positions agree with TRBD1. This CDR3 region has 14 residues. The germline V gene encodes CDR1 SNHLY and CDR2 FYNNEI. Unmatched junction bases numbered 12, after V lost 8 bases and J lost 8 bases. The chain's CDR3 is CASFGIQGALGYTF. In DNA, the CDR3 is TGTGCCAGCTTTGGAATACAGGGGGCTTTAGGCTACACCTTC.

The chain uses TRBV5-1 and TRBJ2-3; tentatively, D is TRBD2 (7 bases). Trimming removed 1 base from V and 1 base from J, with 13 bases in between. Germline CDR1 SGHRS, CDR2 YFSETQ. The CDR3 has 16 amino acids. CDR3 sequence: CASSLRSGGGTDTQYF. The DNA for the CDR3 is TGCGCCAGCAGCTTGAGGTCGGGGGGCGGCACAGATACGCAGTATTTT.

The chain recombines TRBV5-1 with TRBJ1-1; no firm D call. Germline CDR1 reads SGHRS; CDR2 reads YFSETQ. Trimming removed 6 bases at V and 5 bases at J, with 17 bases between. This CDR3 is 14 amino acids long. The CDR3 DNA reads TGCGCCAGCAACGAAGGGCAGACGGGGACTGAAGCTTTCTTT. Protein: CASNEGQTGTEAFF.

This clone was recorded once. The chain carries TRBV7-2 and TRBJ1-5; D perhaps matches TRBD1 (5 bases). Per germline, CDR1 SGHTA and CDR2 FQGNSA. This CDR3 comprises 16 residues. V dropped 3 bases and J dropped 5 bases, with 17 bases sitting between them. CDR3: CASSFLTGDGHQPQHF. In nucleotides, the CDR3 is TGTGCCAGCAGCTTCCTAACGGGGGACGGACATCAGCCCCAGCATTTT.

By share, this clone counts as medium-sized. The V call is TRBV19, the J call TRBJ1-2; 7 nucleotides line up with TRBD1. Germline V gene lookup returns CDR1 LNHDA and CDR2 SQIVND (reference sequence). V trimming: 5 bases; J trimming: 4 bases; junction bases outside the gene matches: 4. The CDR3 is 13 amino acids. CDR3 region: CASSPWTGYGYTF. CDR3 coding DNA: TGTGCCAGTAGTCCTTGGACAGGCTATGGCTACACCTTC.

CDR3: CASSLDRSGYTF. The CDR3 DNA sequence: TGTGCCAGCAGCTTAGATAGAAGCGGCTACACCTTC. The rearrangement links TRBV7-8 to TRBJ1-2; D unclear. Per the germline V gene, CDR1 is SGHVS and CDR2 is FQNEAQ. The CDR3 contains 12 residues. V was pared by 1 base and J by 8 bases, with 8 bases between.

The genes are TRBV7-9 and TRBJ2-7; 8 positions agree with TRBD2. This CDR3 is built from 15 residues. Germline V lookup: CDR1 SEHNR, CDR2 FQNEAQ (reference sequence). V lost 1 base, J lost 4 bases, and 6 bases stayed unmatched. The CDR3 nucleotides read TGTGCCAGCAGCTTAGACGGGGGGGGAGATTACGAGCAGTACTTC. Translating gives CASSLDGGGDYEQYF.

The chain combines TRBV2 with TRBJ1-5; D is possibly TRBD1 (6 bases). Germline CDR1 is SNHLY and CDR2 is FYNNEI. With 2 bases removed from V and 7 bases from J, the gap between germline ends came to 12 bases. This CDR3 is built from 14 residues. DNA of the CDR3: TGTGCCAGCAGTGAACAGGGGCGAGGGCAGCCCCAGCATTTT. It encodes CASSEQGRGQPQHF. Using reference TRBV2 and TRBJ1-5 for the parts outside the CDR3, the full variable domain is EPEVTQTPSHQVTQMGQEVILRCVPISNHLYFYWYRQILGQKVEFLVSFYNNEISEKSEIFDDQFSVERPDGSNFTLKIRSTKLEDSAMYFCASSEQGRGQPQHFGDGTRLSIL.

CDR3 residues: CASSQGGGSSYEQYF. The CDR3, as DNA: TGCGCCAGCAGCCAAGGAGGGGGTAGCTCCTACGAGCAGTACTTC. This chain uses TRBV4-1 with TRBJ2-7; D might be TRBD1 (6 bases). The CDR3 sequence is 15 residues long. Deletions cut 1 base from V and 0 bases from J, with 10 bases between. Germline lookup yields CDR1 MGHRA and CDR2 YSYEKL.

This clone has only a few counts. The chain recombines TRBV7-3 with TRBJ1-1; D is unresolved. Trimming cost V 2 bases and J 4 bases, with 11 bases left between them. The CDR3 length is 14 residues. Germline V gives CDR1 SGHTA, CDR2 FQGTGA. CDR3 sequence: CASSLLTVFTEAFF. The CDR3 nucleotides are TGTGCCAGCAGCTTACTAACGGTATTCACTGAAGCTTTCTTT.

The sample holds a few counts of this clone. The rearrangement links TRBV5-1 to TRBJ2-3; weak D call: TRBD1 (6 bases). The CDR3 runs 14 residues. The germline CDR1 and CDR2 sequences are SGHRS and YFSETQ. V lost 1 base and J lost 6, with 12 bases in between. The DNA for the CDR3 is TGCGCCAGCAGCTTGTTTGGGGGCGTGGATACGCAGTATTTT. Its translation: CASSLFGGVDTQYF.

CDR3 nucleotide sequence: TGCGCCAGCAGCTTTCGGGGTCAAAGATGGCCTAACTATGGCTACACCTTC. Protein sequence: CASSFRGQRWPNYGYTF. The rearrangement uses TRBV5-1 and TRBJ1-2; D unresolved. V shed 2 bases and J shed 0 bases, with 17 bases lying between them. Germline V gives CDR1 SGHRS, CDR2 YFSETQ. The CDR3 sequence is 17 residues long.

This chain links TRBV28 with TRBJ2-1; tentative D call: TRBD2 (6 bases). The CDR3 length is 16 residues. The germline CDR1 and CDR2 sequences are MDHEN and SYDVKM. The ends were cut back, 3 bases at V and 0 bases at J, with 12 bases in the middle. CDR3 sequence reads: CASSLPAGVSYNEQFF. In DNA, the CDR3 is TGTGCCAGCAGTTTGCCAGCGGGTGTCTCCTACAATGAGCAGTTCTTC.

CDR3 coding DNA: TGTGCCAGTAGATCGGGACAGGGGCTTTATCAGCCCCAGCATTTT. It is translated as CASRSGQGLYQPQHF. The rearrangement links TRBV19 to TRBJ1-5; 10 nucleotides line up with TRBD1. V shed 6 bases, J shed 5 bases, and the junction held 7 bases outside the gene matches. The CDR3 totals 15 residues. Germline V lookup: CDR1 LNHDA, CDR2 SQIVND (reference sequence).

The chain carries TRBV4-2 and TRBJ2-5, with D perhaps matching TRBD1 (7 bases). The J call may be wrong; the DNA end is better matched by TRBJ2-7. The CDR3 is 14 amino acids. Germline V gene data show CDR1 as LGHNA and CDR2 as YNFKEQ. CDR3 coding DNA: TGTGCCAGCAGCCCGGGGGACAGCCCCTACGAGCAGTACTTC. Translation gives CASSPGDSPYEQYF.

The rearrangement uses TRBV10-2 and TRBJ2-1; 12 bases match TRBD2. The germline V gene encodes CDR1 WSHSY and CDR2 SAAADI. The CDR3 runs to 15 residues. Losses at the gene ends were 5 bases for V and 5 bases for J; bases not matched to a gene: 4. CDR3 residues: CASSRGLAGNNEQFF. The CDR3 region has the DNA TGCGCCAGCAGTCGCGGACTAGCGGGGAACAATGAGCAGTTCTTC.

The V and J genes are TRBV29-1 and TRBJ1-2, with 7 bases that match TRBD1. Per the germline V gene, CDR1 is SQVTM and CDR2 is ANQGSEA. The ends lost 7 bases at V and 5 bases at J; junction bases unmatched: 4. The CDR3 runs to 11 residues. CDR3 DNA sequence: TGCAGCGGATACAGGGGTTATGGCTACACCTTC. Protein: CSGYRGYGYTF.

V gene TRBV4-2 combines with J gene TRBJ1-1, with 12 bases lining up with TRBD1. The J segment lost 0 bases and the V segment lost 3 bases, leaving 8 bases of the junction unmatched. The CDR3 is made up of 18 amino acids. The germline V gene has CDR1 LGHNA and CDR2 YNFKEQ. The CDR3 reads CASSQDSGQGAVNTEAFF. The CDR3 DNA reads TGTGCCAGCAGCCAGGACTCGGGACAGGGGGCTGTGAACACTGAAGCTTTCTTT.

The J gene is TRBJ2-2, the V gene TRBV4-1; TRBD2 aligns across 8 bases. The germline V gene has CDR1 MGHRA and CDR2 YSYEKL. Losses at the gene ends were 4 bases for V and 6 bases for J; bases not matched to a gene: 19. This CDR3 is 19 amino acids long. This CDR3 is CASSPYPETDLAGSGELFF. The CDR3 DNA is TGCGCCAGCAGCCCCTACCCTGAGACAGACCTAGCGGGTTCCGGGGAGCTGTTTTTT.

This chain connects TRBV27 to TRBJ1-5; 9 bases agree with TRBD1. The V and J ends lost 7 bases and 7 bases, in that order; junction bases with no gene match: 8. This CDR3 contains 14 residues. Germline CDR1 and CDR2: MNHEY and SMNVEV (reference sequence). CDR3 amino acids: CASKIQGAGQPQHF. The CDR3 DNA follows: TGTGCCAGCAAAATACAGGGGGCTGGGCAGCCCCAGCATTTT.

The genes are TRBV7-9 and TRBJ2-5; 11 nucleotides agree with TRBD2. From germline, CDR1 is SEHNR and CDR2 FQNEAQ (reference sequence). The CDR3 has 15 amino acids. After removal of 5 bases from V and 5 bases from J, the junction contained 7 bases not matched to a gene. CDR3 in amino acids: CASSQETSGSETQYF. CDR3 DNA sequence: TGTGCCAGCAGCCAAGAAACTAGCGGGAGTGAGACCCAGTACTTC. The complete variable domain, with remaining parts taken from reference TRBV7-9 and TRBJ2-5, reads DTGVSQNPRHKITKRGQNVTFRCDPISEHNRLYWYRQTLGQGPEFLTYFQNEAQLEKSRLLSDRFSAERPKGSFSTLEIQRTEQGDSAMYLCASSQETSGSETQYFGPGTRLLVL.

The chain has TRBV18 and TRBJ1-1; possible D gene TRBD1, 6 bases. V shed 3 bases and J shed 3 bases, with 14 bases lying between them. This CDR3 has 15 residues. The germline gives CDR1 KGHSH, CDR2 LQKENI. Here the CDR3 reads CASSPAVGADTEAFF. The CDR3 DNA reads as TGTGCCAGCTCACCCGCGGTGGGGGCGGACACTGAAGCTTTCTTT.

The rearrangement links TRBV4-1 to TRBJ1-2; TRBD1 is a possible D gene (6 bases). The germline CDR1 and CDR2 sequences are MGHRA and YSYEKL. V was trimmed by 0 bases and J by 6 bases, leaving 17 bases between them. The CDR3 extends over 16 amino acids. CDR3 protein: CASSQDSGDVGDGYTF. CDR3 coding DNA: TGCGCCAGCAGCCAAGATTCAGGGGATGTTGGGGATGGCTACACCTTC.

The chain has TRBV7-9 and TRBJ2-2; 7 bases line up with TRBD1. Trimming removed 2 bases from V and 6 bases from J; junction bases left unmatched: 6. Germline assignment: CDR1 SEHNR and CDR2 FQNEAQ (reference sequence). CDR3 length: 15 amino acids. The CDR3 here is CASSLSSGGSGELFF. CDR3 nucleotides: TGTGCCAGCAGCTTATCCTCAGGGGGATCCGGGGAGCTGTTTTTT.

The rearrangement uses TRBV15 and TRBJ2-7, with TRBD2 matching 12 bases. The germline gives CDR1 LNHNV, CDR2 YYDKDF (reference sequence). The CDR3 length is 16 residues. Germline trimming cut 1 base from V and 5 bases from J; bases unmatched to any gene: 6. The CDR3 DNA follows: TGTGCCACCAGCAGAGTCGTGGGACTAGCGGGCGACGAGCAGTACTTC. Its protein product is CATSRVVGLAGDEQYF.

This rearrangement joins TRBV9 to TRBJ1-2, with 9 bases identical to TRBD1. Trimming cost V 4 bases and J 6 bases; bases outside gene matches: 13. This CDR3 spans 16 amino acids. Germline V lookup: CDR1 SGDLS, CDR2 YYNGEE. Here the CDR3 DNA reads TGTGCCAGCAGCTCTGGATCGACAGGGGGGAGGAATGGCTACACCTTC. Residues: CASSSGSTGGRNGYTF.